This T cell receptor (beta chain) was captured by sequencing in a study of cytomegalovirus exposure and HLA in healthy donors. Whole-study findings and limits: As confirmed in vitro, a few CMV-associated chains were specific for CMV antigens.

Remarks on this clone: Antigen specificity is unknown.

Both 60 Vbeta primers and 13 Jbeta primers went into the PCR. Sequencing used immunoSEQ multiplex PCR; TCRdb keeps in-frame clones, though not all of them. The table has some 150,000 clones, over 80% seen once. The CDR3 extends over 11 amino acids. Deletions cut 1 base from V and 7 bases from J, with 7 bases between. The germline gives CDR1 GTSNPN, CDR2 SVGIG (reference sequence). This clonotype was obtained from a woman aged 30 to 39 in good health and CMV-seronegative. The sequenced material came from PBMCs. V is TRBV30 and J is TRBJ1-2; D unresolved. The CDR3 DNA sequence: TGTGCCTGGAGTGCGTTTTTTGGCTACACCTTC. It yields the protein CAWSAFFGYTF.